The clone carrying this TCR beta chain has just one count. Its target is not known. The template used for profiling TCR beta VDJ and CDR3 was genomic DNA. TCRdb re-called the reads through MiXCR, storing one row per CDR3 protein. The repertoire includes roughly 150,000 distinct CDR3 sequences, around 47% of them detected once, and roughly 3.5% sits in the top ten. The sample comes from a study of CD8+CD57+ T cells in acquired aplastic anemia. Study-level points and caveats: Patients and controls turned out to have roughly 29 CD8+ CDR3 sequences in common.

The V gene's germline CDR1 is SQVTM and CDR2 ANQGSEA. Germline trimming cut 8 bases from V and 2 bases from J; bases unmatched to any gene: 7. The CDR3 has 13 amino acids. The patients chosen for sequencing had shown expansion of CD8+CD57+ cells (detected by flow cytometry). The sequencing input was sorted CD4+, CD8+, or CD8+CD57+ T cells (not recorded which) from PBMCs. The rearrangement joins TRBV29-1 to TRBJ2-7; the match to TRBD1 covers 9 bases. The sequence came from a human donor with aplastic anemia. The CDR3 sequence is CSPEGTGTYEQYF. CDR3 nucleotides: TGCAGCCCTGAGGGGACAGGGACCTACGAGCAGTACTTC.